The T cell receptor (beta chain) under discussion was sequenced for a study of technical replicates of blood from a handful of donors. Measured with immunoSEQ multiplex PCR; TCRdb has only the in-frame clones, and not every one. The data contain about 70,000 clones, 95% to 97% of them singletons. The germline V gene encodes CDR1 GTSNPN and CDR2 SVGIG (reference sequence). The junction had 4 bases not matched to a gene; V was cut back by 0 bases and J by 6 bases. This CDR3 comprises 15 residues. The sequencing sample was made of T cells isolated from PBMCs. The receptor comes from a human donor in good health. The V gene is TRBV30, the J gene TRBJ1-6, with TRBD1 identical over 8 bases. The CDR3 reads CAWSVIQGGNSPLHF. The CDR3 DNA is TGTGCCTGGAGTGTAATACAGGGGGGTAATTCACCCCTCCACTTT.